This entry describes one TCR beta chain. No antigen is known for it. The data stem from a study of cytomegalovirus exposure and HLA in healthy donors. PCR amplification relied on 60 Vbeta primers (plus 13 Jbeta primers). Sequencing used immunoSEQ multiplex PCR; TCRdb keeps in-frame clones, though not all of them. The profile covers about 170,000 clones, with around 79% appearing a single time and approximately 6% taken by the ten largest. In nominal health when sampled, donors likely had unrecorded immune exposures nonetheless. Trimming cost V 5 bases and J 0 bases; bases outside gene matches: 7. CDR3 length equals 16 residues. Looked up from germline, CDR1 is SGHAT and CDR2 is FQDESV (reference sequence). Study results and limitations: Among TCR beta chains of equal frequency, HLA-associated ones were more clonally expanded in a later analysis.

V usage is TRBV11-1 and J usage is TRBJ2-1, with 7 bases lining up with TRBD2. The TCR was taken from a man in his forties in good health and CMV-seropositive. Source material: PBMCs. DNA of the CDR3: TGTGCCAGCAGCCCCCAAGCGGGAAGCTCCTACAATGAGCAGTTCTTC. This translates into CASSPQAGSSYNEQFF.